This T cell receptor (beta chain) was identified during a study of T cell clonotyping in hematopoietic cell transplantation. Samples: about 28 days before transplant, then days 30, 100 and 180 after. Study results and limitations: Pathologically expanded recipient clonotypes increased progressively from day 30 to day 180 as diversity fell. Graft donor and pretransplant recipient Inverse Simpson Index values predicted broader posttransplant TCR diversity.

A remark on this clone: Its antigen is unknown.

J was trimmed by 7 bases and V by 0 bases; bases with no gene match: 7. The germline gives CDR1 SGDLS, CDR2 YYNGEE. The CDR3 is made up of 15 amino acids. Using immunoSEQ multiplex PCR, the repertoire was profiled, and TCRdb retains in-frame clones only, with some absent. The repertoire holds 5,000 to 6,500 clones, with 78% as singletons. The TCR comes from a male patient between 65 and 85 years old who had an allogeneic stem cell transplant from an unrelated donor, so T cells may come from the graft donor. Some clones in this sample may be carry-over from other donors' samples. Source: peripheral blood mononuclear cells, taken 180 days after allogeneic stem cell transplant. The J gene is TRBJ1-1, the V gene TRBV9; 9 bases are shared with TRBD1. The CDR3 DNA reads TGTGCCAGCAGCGTAGTCGGGACAGGGCTAAGTGAAGCTTTCTTT. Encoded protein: CASSVVGTGLSEAFF.